The clone carrying this T cell receptor (beta chain) was counted only a few times. What it recognizes is unknown. The germline V gene has CDR1 LNHDA and CDR2 SQIVND (reference sequence). The CDR3 runs 13 residues. V shed 11 bases and J shed 0 bases, with 11 bases lying between them. Profiled with immunoSEQ multiplex PCR; TCRdb holds only in-frame clones, not every one. The sample carries 70,000 to 85,000 clones, approximately 80% recorded once. The sample comes from a study of T cell clones after liver transplantation. The overall study: TCRbeta sequencing after a pre-transplant mixed lymphocyte reaction identified graft-donor-reactive clones, later tracked in post-transplant blood. As an antigen-independent comparator, third-party-reactive TCRbeta sequences came from pre-transplant mixed lymphocyte reactions. Study results and caveats: A significant post-transplant drop in circulating graft-donor-reactive CD4 TCRbeta sequences occurred in most of the 8 subjects. Post-transplant time points were not standardized, so conclusions are preliminary.

The clonotype originates from a human donor who received a liver transplant. The chain combines TRBV19 with TRBJ2-4; the D is unclear. Sequenced here: CD4+ T cells from blood, sampled before liver transplant. Written as DNA, the CDR3 is TGTGCCGCTTCTAGTCCAGCCAAAAACATTCAGTACTTC. Translated, it gives CAASSPAKNIQYF.